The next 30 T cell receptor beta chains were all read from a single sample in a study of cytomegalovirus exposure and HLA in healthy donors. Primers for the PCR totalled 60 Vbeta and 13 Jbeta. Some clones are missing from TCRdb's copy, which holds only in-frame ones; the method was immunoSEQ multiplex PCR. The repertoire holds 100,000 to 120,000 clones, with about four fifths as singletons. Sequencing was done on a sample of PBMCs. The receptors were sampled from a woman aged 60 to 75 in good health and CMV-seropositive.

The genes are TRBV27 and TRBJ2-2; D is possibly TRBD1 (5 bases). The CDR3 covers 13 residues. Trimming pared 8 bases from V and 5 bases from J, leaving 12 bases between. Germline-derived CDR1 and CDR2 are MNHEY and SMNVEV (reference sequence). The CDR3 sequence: CASSQGITGELFF. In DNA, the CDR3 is TGTGCCAGCTCCCAGGGTATTACCGGGGAGCTGTTTTTT.

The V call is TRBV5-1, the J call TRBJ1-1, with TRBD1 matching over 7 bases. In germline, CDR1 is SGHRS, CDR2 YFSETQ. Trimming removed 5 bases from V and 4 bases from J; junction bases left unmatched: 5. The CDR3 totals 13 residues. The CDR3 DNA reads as TGCGCCAGCAGTTTCCAGGGGGGCACTGAAGCTTTCTTT. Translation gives CASSFQGGTEAFF.

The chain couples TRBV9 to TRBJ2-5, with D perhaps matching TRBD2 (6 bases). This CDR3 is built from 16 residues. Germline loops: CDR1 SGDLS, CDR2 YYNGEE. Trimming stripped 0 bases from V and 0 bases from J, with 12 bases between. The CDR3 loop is CASSVGLRGHQETQYF. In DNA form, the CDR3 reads TGTGCCAGCAGCGTAGGGCTGCGGGGTCACCAAGAGACCCAGTACTTC.

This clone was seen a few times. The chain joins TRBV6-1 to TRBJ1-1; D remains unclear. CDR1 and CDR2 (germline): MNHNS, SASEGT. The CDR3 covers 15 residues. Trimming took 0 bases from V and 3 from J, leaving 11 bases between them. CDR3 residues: CASSEARPIDTEAFF. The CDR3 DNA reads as TGTGCCAGCAGTGAAGCGCGGCCGATCGACACTGAAGCTTTCTTT.

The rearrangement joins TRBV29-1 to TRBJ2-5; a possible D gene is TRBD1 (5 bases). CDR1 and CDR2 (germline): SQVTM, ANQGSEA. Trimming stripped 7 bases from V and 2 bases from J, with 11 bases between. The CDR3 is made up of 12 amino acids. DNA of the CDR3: TGCAGCGCTAGACAGCTACAAGAGACCCAGTACTTC. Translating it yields CSARQLQETQYF.

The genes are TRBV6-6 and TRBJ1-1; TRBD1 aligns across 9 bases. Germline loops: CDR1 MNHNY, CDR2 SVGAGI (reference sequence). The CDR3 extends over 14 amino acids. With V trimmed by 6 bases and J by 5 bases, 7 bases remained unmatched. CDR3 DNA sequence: TGTGCCAGCAGCGCACAGGGGGCGCGTACTGAAGCTTTCTTT. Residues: CASSAQGARTEAFF.

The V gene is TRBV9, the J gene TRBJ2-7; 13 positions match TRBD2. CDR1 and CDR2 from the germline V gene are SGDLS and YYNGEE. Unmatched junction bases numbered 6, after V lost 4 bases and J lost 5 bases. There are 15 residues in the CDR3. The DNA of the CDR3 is TGTGCCAGCAGCCCCCAGGGACTAGCGGGAAACGAGCAGTACTTC. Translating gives CASSPQGLAGNEQYF.

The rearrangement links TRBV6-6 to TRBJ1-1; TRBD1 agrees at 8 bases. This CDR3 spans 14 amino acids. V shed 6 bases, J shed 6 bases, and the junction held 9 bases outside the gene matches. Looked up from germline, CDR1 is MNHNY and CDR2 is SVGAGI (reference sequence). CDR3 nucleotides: TGTGCCAGCAGGACAGGGGATTCGGCGGCTGAAGCTTTCTTT. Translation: CASRTGDSAAEAFF.

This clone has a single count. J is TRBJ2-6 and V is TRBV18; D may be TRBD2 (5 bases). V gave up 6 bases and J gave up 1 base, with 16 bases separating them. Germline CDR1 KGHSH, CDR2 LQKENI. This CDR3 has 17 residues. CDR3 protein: CASSRGPVNSGANVLTF. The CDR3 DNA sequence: TGTGCCAGCTCTCGCGGGCCAGTAAATTCTGGGGCCAACGTCCTGACTTTC.

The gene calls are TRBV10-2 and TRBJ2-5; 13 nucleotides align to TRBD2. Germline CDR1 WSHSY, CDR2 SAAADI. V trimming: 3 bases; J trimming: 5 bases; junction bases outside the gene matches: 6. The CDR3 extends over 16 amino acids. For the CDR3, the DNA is TGCGCCAGCAGTGACGGACTAGCGGGAGATAGCGAGACCCAGTACTTC. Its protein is CASSDGLAGDSETQYF.

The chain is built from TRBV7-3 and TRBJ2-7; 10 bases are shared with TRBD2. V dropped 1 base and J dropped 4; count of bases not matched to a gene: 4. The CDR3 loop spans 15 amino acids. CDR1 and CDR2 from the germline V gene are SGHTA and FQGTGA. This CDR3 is CASSLNGAGGYEQYF. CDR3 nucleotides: TGTGCCAGCAGCTTAAATGGAGCGGGAGGGTACGAGCAGTACTTC.

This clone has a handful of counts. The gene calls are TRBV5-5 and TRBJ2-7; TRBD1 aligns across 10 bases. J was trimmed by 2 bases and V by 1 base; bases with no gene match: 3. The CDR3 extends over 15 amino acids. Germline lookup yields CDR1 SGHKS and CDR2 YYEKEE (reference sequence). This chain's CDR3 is CASSLSGTGAYEQYF. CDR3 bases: TGTGCCAGCAGCTTGTCCGGGACAGGGGCCTACGAGCAGTACTTC.

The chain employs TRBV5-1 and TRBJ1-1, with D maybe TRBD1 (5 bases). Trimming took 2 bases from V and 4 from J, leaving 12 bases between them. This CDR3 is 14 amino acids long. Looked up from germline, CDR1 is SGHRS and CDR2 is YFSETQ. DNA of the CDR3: TGCGCCAGCAGCTTTGAGGGGAGGACCACTGAAGCTTTCTTT. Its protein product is CASSFEGRTTEAFF.

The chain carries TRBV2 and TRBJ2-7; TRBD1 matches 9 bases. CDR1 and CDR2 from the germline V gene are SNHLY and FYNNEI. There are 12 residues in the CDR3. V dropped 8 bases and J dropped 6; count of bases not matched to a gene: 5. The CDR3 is CASGRDRVEQYF. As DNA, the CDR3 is TGTGCCAGCGGCCGGGACAGGGTCGAGCAGTACTTC.

DNA of the CDR3: TGTGCCAGCAGCTTGAGGACAGAGAGCTCCTACAATGAGCAGTTCTTC. Translating gives CASSLRTESSYNEQFF. V gene TRBV5-5 combines with J gene TRBJ2-1, with D possibly TRBD1 on 6 matching bases. CDR3 length: 16 residues. Germline V gives CDR1 SGHKS, CDR2 YYEKEE (reference sequence). V was clipped by 1 base and J by 0 bases, with 11 bases between them.

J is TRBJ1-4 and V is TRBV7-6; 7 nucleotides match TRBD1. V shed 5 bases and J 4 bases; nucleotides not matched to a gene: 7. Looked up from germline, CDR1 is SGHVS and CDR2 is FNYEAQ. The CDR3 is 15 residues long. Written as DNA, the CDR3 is TGTGCCAGCAGCCACGGGACAGTCAGTAATGAAAAACTGTTTTTT. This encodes CASSHGTVSNEKLFF.

CDR3 residues: CASSSERTGGGSDTEAFF. DNA for the CDR3: TGTGCCAGCAGTTCAGAGAGGACAGGGGGAGGGTCGGACACTGAAGCTTTCTTT. The V gene is TRBV7-9, the J gene TRBJ1-1; 10 bases fit TRBD1. This CDR3 has 18 amino acids. Unmatched junction bases numbered 16, after V lost 6 bases and J lost 3 bases. Germline CDR1 SEHNR, CDR2 FQNEAQ (reference sequence).

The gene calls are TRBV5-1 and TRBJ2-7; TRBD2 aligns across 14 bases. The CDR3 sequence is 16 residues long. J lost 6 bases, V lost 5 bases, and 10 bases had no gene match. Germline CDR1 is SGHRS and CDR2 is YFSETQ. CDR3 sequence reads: CASSDGTSGSASEQYF. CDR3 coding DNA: TGCGCCAGCAGTGACGGGACTAGCGGGAGCGCCTCCGAGCAGTACTTC.

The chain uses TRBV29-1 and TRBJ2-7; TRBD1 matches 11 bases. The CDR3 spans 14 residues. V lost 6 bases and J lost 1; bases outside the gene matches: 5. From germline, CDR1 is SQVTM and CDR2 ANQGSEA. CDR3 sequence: CSVRTGGRSYEQYF. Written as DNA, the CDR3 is TGCAGCGTACGGACAGGGGGCCGTTCCTACGAGCAGTACTTC.

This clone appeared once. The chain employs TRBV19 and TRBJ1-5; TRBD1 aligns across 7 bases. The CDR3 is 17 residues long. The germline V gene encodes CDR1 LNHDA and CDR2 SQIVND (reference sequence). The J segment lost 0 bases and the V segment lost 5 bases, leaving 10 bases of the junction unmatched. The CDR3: CASSSSGTVYSNQPQHF. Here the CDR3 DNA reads TGTGCCAGTAGTTCATCCGGGACAGTTTATAGCAATCAGCCCCAGCATTTT.

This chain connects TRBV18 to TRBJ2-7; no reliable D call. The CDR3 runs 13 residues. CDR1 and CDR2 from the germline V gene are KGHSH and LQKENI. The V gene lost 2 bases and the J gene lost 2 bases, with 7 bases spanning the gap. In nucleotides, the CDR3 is TGTGCCAGCTCACCAGCCAGGACCTACGAGCAGTACTTC. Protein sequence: CASSPARTYEQYF.

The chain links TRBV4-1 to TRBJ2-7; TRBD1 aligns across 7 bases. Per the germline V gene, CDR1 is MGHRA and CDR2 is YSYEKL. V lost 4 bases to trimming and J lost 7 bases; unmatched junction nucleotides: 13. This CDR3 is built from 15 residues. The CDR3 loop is CASSPSARDSSEQYF. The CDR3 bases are TGCGCCAGCAGCCCGAGCGCCCGGGACAGTAGTGAGCAGTACTTC.

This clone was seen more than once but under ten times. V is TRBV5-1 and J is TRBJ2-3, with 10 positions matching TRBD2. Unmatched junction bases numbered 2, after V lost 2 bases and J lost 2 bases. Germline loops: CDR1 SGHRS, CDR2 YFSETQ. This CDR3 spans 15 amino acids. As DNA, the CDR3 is TGCGCCAGCAGCTTAACTAGCGGGATCACAGATACGCAGTATTTT. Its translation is CASSLTSGITDTQYF.

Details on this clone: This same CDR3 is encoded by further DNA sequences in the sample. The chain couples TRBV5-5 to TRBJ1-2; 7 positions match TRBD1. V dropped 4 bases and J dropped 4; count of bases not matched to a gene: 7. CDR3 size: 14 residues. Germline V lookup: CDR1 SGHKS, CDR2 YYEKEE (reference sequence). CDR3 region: CASSPDSGGYGYTF. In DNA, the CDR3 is TGTGCCAGCAGCCCGGACTCAGGGGGCTATGGCTACACCTTC.

CDR3 in amino acids: CASSPPLGSGSSYEQYF. In nucleotides, the CDR3 is TGTGCCAGCAGCCCCCCACTCGGGAGCGGGAGCTCCTACGAGCAGTACTTC. The chain joins TRBV4-2 to TRBJ2-7; TRBD2 agrees at 8 bases. The CDR3 is 17 residues long. Germline V CDR1 and CDR2: LGHNA, YNFKEQ. The V segment lost 4 bases and the J segment 0 bases; nucleotides outside the gene matches: 11.

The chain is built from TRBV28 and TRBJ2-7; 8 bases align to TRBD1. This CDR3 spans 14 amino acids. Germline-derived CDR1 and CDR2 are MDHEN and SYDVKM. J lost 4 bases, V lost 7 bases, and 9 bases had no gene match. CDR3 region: CASKPGQGPYEQYF. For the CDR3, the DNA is TGTGCCAGCAAACCCGGACAGGGTCCTTACGAGCAGTACTTC. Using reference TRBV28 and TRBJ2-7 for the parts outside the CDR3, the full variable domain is DVKVTQSSRYLVKRTGEKVFLECVQDMDHENMFWYRQDPGLGLRLIYFSYDVKMKEKGDIPEGYSVSREKKERFSLILESASTNQTSMYLCASKPGQGPYEQYFGPGTRLTVT.

The CDR3 DNA is TGTGCCAGCAGTTCACTAGCGCCTTTCTCCTACAATGAGCAGTTCTTC. Amino acid sequence: CASSSLAPFSYNEQFF. The chain carries TRBV2 and TRBJ2-1; TRBD2 matches at 7 bases. The CDR3 runs 16 residues. The germline CDR1 and CDR2 sequences are SNHLY and FYNNEI. The J segment lost 0 bases and the V segment lost 5 bases, leaving 7 bases of the junction unmatched. The whole variable domain, filled in from reference TRBV2 and TRBJ2-1, reads EPEVTQTPSHQVTQMGQEVILRCVPISNHLYFYWYRQILGQKVEFLVSFYNNEISEKSEIFDDQFSVERPDGSNFTLKIRSTKLEDSAMYFCASSSLAPFSYNEQFFGPGTRLTVL.

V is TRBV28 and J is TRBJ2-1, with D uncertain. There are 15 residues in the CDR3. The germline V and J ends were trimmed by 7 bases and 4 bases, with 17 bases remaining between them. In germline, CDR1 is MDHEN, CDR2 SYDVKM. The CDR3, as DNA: TGTGCCAGCAAATACTCCGGCGGAGCTTACAATGAGCAGTTCTTC. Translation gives CASKYSGGAYNEQFF.

Here the CDR3 DNA reads TGTGCCAGCAGTGAAGGTTGGGGACACTCGGGGTACGAGCAGTACTTC. It specifies CASSEGWGHSGYEQYF. The rearrangement uses TRBV2 and TRBJ2-7; possible D gene TRBD1, 6 bases. Germline CDR1 and CDR2: SNHLY and FYNNEI. Trimming removed 1 base at V and 4 bases at J, with 17 bases between. The CDR3 is 16 residues long.

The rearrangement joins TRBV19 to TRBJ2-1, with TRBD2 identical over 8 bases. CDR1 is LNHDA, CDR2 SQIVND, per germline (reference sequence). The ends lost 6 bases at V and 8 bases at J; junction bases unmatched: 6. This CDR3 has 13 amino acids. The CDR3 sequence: CASSSTSAHEQFF. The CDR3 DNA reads TGTGCCAGTAGCTCGACTAGCGCGCATGAGCAGTTCTTC.